This TCR beta chain was identified in a study of shared T cell receptors in the human thymus. The assay was immunoSEQ multiplex PCR, and TCRdb's table has in-frame clones only and misses some. The profile shows hundreds of thousands of clones, approximately 90% of them singletons. This CDR3 comprises 14 residues. Germline CDR1 is GTSNPN and CDR2 is SVGIG (reference sequence). V was pared by 5 bases and J by 5 bases, with 5 bases of the junction left unmatched. This same sample was also part of a study on human thymus T cells. This second report adds: Surgeons resected thymus tissue during corrective heart surgery. Usage of V and J genes appeared biased in thymic and blood repertoires.

This TCR derives from a boy under three years old with a congenital heart defect. The sample comprised thymocytes. J is TRBJ2-1 and V is TRBV30; 11 positions match TRBD1. The CDR3: CAWGDRGVDNEQFF. As DNA, the CDR3 is TGTGCCTGGGGGGACAGGGGGGTGGACAATGAGCAGTTCTTC.